These 14 T cell receptor beta chains originate from one sample sequenced in a study of cytomegalovirus exposure and HLA in healthy donors. The repertoire was sequenced with immunoSEQ multiplex PCR; TCRdb's copy has only in-frame clones and lacks some. The data hold 110,000 to 150,000 clones, with roughly nine tenths observed a single time. Sequencing was performed on PBMCs. These receptors were obtained from a man younger than 35 in good health and CMV-seronegative.

The rearrangement links TRBV6-6 to TRBJ1-4; 9 bases are shared with TRBD1. Trimming took 4 bases from V and 0 from J; bases not matched to a gene: 3. The CDR3 loop spans 16 amino acids. The V gene's germline CDR1 is MNHNY and CDR2 SVGAGI (reference sequence). This CDR3 reads CASSSRTGATNEKLFF. Written as DNA, the CDR3 is TGTGCCAGCAGTTCCCGGACAGGGGCAACTAATGAAAAACTGTTTTTT.

This chain links TRBV6-5 with TRBJ2-7; a weak D match, TRBD2 (6 bases). The V and J ends lost 6 bases and 2 bases respectively, with 11 bases between them. Germline CDR1 and CDR2: MNHEY and SVGAGI. CDR3 size: 13 residues. The chain's CDR3 is CASSRGSPYEQYV. In nucleotides, the CDR3 is TGTGCCAGCAGCCGGGGGTCCCCCTACGAGCAGTACGTC.

The chain recombines TRBV27 with TRBJ1-2, with 8 nucleotides matching TRBD1. This CDR3 has 14 amino acids. V shed 6 bases, J shed 6 bases, and the junction held 9 bases outside the gene matches. Germline V lookup: CDR1 MNHEY, CDR2 SMNVEV (reference sequence). CDR3 DNA sequence: TGTGCCAGCAGACCGACAGGGGTTATCCATGGCTACACCTTC. It encodes CASRPTGVIHGYTF.

J is TRBJ2-1 and V is TRBV5-5; 7 nucleotides agree with TRBD1. Germline CDR1 is SGHKS and CDR2 is YYEKEE (reference sequence). This CDR3 spans 14 amino acids. J gave up 5 bases and V 4 bases, and 6 bases lay outside the gene matches. The CDR3 loop is CASSPHRGDNEQFF. As DNA, the CDR3 is TGTGCCAGCAGCCCCCACAGGGGAGACAATGAGCAGTTCTTC. Variable domain in full (rest from reference TRBV5-5 and TRBJ2-1): DAGVTQSPTHLIKTRGQQVTLRCSPISGHKSVSWYQQVLGQGPQFIFQYYEKEERGRGNFPDRFSARQFPNYSSELNVNALLLGDSALYLCASSPHRGDNEQFFGPGTRLTVL.

The table lists this clone with a count of one. The chain recombines TRBV7-9 with TRBJ2-1; 12 bases agree with TRBD2. Per the germline V gene, CDR1 is SEHNR and CDR2 is FQNEAQ (reference sequence). V lost 5 bases, J lost 0 bases, and 5 bases stayed unmatched. The CDR3 loop spans 17 amino acids. The CDR3 loop is CASSPRTSGVSYNEQFF. The CDR3 nucleotides read TGTGCCAGCAGCCCCCGGACTAGCGGGGTCTCCTACAATGAGCAGTTCTTC.

The chain links TRBV19 to TRBJ2-3; 10 bases line up with TRBD2. CDR3 length: 16 amino acids. V was clipped by 6 bases and J by 2 bases; unmatched bases: 8. Germline V gives CDR1 LNHDA, CDR2 SQIVND (reference sequence). The chain's CDR3 is CASRNRLAGDTDTQYF. CDR3 in DNA: TGTGCCAGTAGGAATAGGCTAGCGGGAGACACAGATACGCAGTATTTT. Complete variable domain (other parts from reference TRBV19 and TRBJ2-3): DGGITQSPKYLFRKEGQNVTLSCEQNLNHDAMYWYRQDPGQGLRLIYYSQIVNDFQKGDIAEGYSVSREKKESFPLTVTSAQKNPTAFYLCASRNRLAGDTDTQYFGPGTRLTVL.

The chain has TRBV6-5 and TRBJ2-5; 11 bases are a match to TRBD1. The CDR3 length is 16 residues. CDR1 and CDR2 from the germline V gene are MNHEY and SVGAGI. V was clipped by 4 bases and J by 4 bases; unmatched bases: 8. CDR3 residues: CASSSGTGGFGETQYF. CDR3 nucleotides: TGTGCCAGCAGTTCCGGGACAGGGGGTTTCGGAGAGACCCAGTACTTC.

The V call is TRBV5-6, the J call TRBJ2-7; D is possibly TRBD2 (6 bases). V was shortened by 2 bases and J by 7 bases, with 13 bases between the two germline ends. Germline V gene data show CDR1 as SGHDT and CDR2 as YYEEEE. CDR3 length: 13 amino acids. The CDR3 nucleotides are TGTGCCAGCAGCTTTAGTAGGGCGGGGGAGCAGTACGTC. Its translation is CASSFSRAGEQYV.

This clone came up a few times. The chain carries TRBV19 and TRBJ2-5; 12 nucleotides match TRBD1. This CDR3 comprises 15 residues. Germline CDR1 and CDR2: LNHDA and SQIVND (reference sequence). V trimming: 5 bases; J trimming: 4 bases; junction bases outside the gene matches: 5. CDR3 protein: CASSGDRGRLETQYF. CDR3 sequence (DNA): TGTGCCAGTAGTGGGGACAGGGGGCGCTTAGAGACCCAGTACTTC.

J is TRBJ2-1 and V is TRBV7-9; 9 nucleotides align to TRBD1. CDR3 length: 14 amino acids. V shed 11 bases, J shed 4 bases, and the junction held 9 bases outside the gene matches. CDR1 and CDR2 (germline): SEHNR, FQNEAQ (reference sequence). CDR3 loop: CAVTGDRVYNEQFF. In nucleotides, the CDR3 is TGTGCCGTTACCGGGGACAGGGTTTACAATGAGCAGTTCTTC.

V is TRBV4-1 and J is TRBJ2-3; TRBD2 agrees at 7 bases. The CDR3 contains 15 residues. Germline CDR1 and CDR2: MGHRA and YSYEKL. V was pared by 2 bases and J by 5 bases, with 7 bases of the junction left unmatched. CDR3 loop: CASSQLAGEIDTQYF. CDR3 nucleotide sequence: TGCGCCAGCAGCCAATTGGCGGGAGAGATAGATACGCAGTATTTT.

V and J are TRBV18 and TRBJ1-1; no firm D call. Trimming removed 3 bases from V and 3 bases from J, with 8 bases in between. CDR1 is KGHSH and CDR2 is LQKENI in the germline V gene. The CDR3 is 13 amino acids. The CDR3 DNA sequence: TGTGCCAGCTCACCCCGGGAAGACACTGAAGCTTTCTTT. Translated, it gives CASSPREDTEAFF. Full variable domain (rest looked up from reference TRBV18 and TRBJ1-1): NAGVMQNPRHLVRRRGQEARLRCSPMKGHSHVYWYRQLPEEGLKFMVYLQKENIIDESGMPKERFSAEFPKEGPSILRIQQVVRGDSAAYFCASSPREDTEAFFGQGTRLTVV.

This rearrangement joins TRBV19 to TRBJ2-5; 12 nucleotides match TRBD2. This CDR3 has 15 residues. CDR1 is LNHDA, CDR2 SQIVND, per germline (reference sequence). The V gene end was trimmed by 8 bases and the J gene end by 2 bases; junction bases not matched to a gene: 6. CDR3 residues: CASRPTSGGQETQYF. The CDR3 DNA follows: TGTGCCAGTCGCCCGACTAGCGGGGGACAAGAGACCCAGTACTTC.

For the CDR3, the DNA is TGTGCCAGCAGTGGACTGGCTTTAGACAGGGGATTTTATGGCTACACCTTC. Translated: CASSGLALDRGFYGYTF. V and J are TRBV25-1 and TRBJ1-2, with 8 bases fitting TRBD1. This CDR3 is built from 17 residues. Losses at the gene ends were 4 bases for V and 5 bases for J; bases not matched to a gene: 15. Per germline, CDR1 MGHDK and CDR2 SYGVNS.